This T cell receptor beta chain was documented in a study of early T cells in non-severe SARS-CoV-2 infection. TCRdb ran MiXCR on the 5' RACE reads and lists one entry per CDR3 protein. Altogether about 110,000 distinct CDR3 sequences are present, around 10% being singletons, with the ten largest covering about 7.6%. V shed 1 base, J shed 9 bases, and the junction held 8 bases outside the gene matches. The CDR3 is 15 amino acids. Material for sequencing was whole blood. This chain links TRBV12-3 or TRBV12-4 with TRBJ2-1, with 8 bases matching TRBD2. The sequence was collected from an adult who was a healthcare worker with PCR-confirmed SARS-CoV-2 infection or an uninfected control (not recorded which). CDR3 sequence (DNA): TGTGCCAGCAGTTTAGAAGCGGGAGCCTTGCGTGAGCAGTTCTTC. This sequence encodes CASSLEAGALREQFF.